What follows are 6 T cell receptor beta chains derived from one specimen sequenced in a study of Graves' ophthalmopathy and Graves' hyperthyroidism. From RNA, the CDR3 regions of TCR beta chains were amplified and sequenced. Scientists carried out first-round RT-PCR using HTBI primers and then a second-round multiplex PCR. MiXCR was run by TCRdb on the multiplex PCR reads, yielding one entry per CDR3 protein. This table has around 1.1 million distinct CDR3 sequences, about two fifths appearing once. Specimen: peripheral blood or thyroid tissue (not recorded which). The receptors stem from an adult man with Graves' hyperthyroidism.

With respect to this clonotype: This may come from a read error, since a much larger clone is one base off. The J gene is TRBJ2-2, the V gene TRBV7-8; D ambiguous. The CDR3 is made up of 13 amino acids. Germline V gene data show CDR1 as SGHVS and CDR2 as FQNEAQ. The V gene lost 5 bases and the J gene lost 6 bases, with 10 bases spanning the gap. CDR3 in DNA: TGTGCCAGCAGCCACGGATCGGCCGGGGAGCTGTTTTTT. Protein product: CASSHGSAGELFF.

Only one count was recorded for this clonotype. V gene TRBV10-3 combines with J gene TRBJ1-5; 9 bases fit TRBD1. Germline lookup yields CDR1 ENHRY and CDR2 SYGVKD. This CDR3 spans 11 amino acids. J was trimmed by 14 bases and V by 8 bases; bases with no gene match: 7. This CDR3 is CAIRDREGEHF. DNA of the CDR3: TGTGCCATCCGGGACAGGGAAGGCGAGCATTTT.

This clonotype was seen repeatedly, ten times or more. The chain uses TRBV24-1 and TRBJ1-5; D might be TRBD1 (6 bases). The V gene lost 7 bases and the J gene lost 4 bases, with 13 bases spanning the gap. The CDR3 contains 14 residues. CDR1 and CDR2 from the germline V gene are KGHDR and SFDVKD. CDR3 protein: CATRGAQGNQPQHF. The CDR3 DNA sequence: TGTGCCACCAGAGGGGCCCAGGGGAATCAGCCCCAGCATTTT.

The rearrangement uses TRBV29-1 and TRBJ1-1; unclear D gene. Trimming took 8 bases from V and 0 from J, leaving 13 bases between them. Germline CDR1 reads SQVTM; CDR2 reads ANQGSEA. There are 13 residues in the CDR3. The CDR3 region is CSLAVSVNTEAFF. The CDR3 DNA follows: TGCAGCTTGGCCGTTAGTGTGAACACTGAAGCTTTCTTT.

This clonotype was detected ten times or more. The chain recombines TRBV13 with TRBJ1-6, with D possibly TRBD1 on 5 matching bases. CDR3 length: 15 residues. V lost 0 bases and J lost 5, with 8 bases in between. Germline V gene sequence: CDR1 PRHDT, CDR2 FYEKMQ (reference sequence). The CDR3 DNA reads TGTGCCAGCAGCTTAGGGCAGGGCGATAATTCACCCCTCCACTTT. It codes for CASSLGQGDNSPLHF.

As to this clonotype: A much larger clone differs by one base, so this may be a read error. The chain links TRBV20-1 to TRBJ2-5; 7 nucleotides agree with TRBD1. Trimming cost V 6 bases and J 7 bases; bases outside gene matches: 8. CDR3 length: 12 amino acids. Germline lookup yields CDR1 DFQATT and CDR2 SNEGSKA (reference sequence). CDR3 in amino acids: CSAPGTEGTQYF. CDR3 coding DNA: TGCAGTGCCCCCGGGACAGAAGGGACCCAGTACTTC.